This TCR beta chain was captured in a study of vaccination effects on CD4 cells after COVID-19. Whole-study findings and limits: In the late period after vaccination, infection- and vaccine-induced clones contracted markedly.

ViraFEST used viral peptide pools to expand antigen-specific CD4+ T cells before sequencing. At the end of 9 to 11 days of culture, CD4+ T cells were isolated. Prior SARS-CoV-2 infection was absent in the vaccine recipients, as shown by negative nucleocapsid antibodies. A half-volume exchange with IL-2 medium occurred on days 3 and 7. Regarding this clone: Its cognate antigen is unknown.

Repertoires were generated with immunoSEQ multiplex PCR, while TCRdb's copy carries only in-frame clones and drops some. The sample holds approximately 87,000 clones, roughly 80% seen once. The germline V and J ends were trimmed by 4 bases and 2 bases, with 15 bases remaining between them. This CDR3 has 15 residues. Germline CDR1 reads SGHRS; CDR2 reads YFSETQ. The receptor's source is a human donor who received a COVID-19 vaccine. Sequencing used CD4+ T cells from PBMCs cultured with HCoV-229E spike peptides, obtained before COVID-19 vaccination. The chain combines TRBV5-1 with TRBJ2-5, with D possibly being TRBD1 (6 bases). CDR3 bases: TGCGCCAGCAGCGACTCCGGGACACGTCAAGAGACCCAGTACTTC. This gives the protein CASSDSGTRQETQYF.